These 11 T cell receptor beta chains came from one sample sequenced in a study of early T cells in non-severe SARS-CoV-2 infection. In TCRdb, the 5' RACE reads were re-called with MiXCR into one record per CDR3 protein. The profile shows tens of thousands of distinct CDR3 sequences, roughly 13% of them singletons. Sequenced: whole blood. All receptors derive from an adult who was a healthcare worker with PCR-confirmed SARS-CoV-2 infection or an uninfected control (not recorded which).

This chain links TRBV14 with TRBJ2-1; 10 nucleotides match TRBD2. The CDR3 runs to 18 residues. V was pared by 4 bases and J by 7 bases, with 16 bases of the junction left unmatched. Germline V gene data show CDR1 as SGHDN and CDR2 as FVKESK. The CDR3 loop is CASSPRMRLAGARNEQFF. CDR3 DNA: TGTGCCAGCAGCCCGCGAATGCGCCTAGCGGGAGCTCGGAATGAGCAGTTCTTC. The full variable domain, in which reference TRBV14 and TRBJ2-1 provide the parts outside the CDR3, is EAGVTQFPSHSVIEKGQTVTLRCDPISGHDNLYWYRRVMGKEIKFLLHFVKESKQDESGMPNNRFLAERTGGTYSTLKVQPAELEDSGVYFCASSPRMRLAGARNEQFFGPGTRLTVL.

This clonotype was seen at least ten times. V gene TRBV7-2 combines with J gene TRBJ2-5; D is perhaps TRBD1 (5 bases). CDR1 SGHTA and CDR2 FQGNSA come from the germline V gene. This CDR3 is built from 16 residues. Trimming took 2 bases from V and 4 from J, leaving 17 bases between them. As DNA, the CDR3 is TGTGCCAGCAGCTTAAGGGGCCAGAGCCCACCAGAGACCCAGTACTTC. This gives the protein CASSLRGQSPPETQYF. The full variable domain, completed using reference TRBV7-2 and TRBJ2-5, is GAGVSQSPSNKVTEKGKDVELRCDPISGHTALYWYRQSLGQGLEFLIYFQGNSAPDKSGLPSDRFSAERTGGSVSTLTIQRTQQEDSAVYLCASSLRGQSPPETQYFGPGTRLLVL.

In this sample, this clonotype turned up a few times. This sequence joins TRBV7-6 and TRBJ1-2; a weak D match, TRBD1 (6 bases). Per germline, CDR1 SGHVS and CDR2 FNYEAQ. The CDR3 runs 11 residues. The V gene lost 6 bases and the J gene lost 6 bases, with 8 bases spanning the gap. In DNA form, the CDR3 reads TGTGCCAGCAGTGCAGGGGATGGCTACACCTTC. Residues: CASSAGDGYTF.

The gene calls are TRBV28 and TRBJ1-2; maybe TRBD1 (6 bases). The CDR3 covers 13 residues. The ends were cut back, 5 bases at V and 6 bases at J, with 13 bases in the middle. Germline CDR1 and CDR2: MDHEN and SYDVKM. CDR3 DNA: TGTGCCAGCAGTCGAACAGGGAGAGATGGCTACACCTTC. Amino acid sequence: CASSRTGRDGYTF.

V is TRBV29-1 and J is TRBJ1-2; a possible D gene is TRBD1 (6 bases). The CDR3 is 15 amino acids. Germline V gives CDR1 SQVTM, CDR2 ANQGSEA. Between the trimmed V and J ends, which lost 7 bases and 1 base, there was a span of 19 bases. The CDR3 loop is CSGALLTGFNYGYTF. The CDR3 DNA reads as TGCAGCGGAGCCCTCTTGACAGGATTTAACTATGGCTACACCTTC. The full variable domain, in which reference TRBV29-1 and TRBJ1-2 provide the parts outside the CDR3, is SAVISQKPSRDICQRGTSLTIQCQVDSQVTMMFWYRQQPGQSLTLIATANQGSEATYESGFVIDKFPISRPNLTFSTLTVSNMSPEDSSIYLCSGALLTGFNYGYTFGSGTRLTVV.

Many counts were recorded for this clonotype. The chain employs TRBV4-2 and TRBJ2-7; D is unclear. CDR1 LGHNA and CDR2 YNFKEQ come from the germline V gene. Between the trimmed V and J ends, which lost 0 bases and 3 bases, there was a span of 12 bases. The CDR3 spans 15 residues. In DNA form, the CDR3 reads TGTGCCAGCAGCCAAGATATAGGCAGGAACTACGAGCAGTACTTC. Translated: CASSQDIGRNYEQYF.

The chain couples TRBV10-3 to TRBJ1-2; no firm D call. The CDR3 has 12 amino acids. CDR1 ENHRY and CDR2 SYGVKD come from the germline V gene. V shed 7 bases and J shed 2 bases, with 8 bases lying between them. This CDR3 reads CAINKENYGYTF. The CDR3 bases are TGTGCCATCAACAAGGAGAACTATGGCTACACCTTC.

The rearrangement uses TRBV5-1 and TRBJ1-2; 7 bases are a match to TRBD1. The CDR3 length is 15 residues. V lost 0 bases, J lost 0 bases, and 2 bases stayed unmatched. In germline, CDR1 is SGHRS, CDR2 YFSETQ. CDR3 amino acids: CASSLDGQANYGYTF. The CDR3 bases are TGCGCCAGCAGCTTGGATGGACAGGCTAACTATGGCTACACCTTC.

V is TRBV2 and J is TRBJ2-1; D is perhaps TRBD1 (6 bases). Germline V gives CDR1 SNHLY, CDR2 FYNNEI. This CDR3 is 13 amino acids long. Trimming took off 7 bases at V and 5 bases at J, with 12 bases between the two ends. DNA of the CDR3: TGTGCCAGCATAGGGGGAGTGAACAATGAGCAGTTCTTC. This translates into CASIGGVNNEQFF.

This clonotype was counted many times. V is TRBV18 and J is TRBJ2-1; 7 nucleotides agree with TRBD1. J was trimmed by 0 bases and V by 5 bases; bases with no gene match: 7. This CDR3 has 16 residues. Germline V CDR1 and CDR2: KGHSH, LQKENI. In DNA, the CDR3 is TGTGCCAGCTCATGGGACAGTCCAAGCTCCTACAATGAGCAGTTCTTC. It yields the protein CASSWDSPSSYNEQFF.

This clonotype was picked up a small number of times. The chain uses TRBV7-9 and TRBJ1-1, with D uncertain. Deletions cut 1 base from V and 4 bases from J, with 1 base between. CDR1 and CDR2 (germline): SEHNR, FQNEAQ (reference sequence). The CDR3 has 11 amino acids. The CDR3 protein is CASSLVTEAFF. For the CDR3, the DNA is TGTGCCAGCAGCTTAGTCACTGAAGCTTTCTTT.